This T cell receptor (beta chain) was captured in a study of blood T cell repertoires in COVID-19. For the study at large: Samples taken during acute and convalescent COVID-19 were collected in the United States, Italy and Spain. T cells, B-cell-depleted T cells, or PBMCs supplied cDNA or gDNA.

Only in-frame clones appear in the TCRdb table, and some are missing; sequencing was by immunoSEQ multiplex PCR. The sample has a few hundred thousand clones, about 88% seen once. The study assigned cohorts using participant-reported clinical history. Before being deemed recovered, Cohort 3 donors had two negative PCRs, clearance, or symptom resolution. The CDR3 sequence is 15 residues long. The germline V gene has CDR1 SQVTM and CDR2 ANQGSEA. Germline trimming cut 7 bases from V and 4 bases from J; bases unmatched to any gene: 7. What was sequenced was PBMCs or T cells enriched from blood (not recorded which). The TCR originated in a woman aged 30 to 39 who had recovered from COVID-19. The chain carries TRBV29-1 and TRBJ2-3; the match to TRBD2 covers 14 bases. The CDR3 coding sequence is TGCAGCGCCCTGACTAGCGGGGGGGTACCAGATACGCAGTATTTT. Translation: CSALTSGGVPDTQYF.